This T cell receptor (beta chain) was recorded in a study of Ad26.COV2.S vaccination and SARS-CoV-2 variants. Assay used: immunoSEQ multiplex PCR; TCRdb lists only in-frame clones, some missing. The sample contains under 500,000 clones, approximately 92% of which appear only once. The ends lost 7 bases at V and 4 bases at J; junction bases unmatched: 12. CDR3 size: 15 residues. Germline CDR1 is LNHDA and CDR2 is SQIVND (reference sequence). Note on this clone: Its antigen is not identified.

Study observations and caveats: Spike-specific TCR breadth was greater in vaccine than placebo recipients.

Treatment noted: around 19 received Ad26.COV2.S at low or high dose, single or two shots; several received placebo; per-sample allocation not given. The samples were gathered on day 63 after the first injection of vaccine or placebo. Wuhan-strain SARS-CoV-2 spike was expressed by the Ad26 vector that made up the vaccine. The TCR sequence derives from a person between 18 and 59 years old who received the Ad26.COV2.S COVID-19 vaccine or a placebo. This rearrangement joins TRBV19 to TRBJ1-2; TRBD1 matches 7 bases. Specimen: peripheral blood, collected in a trial of Ad26.COV2.S vaccine versus placebo. The CDR3 loop is CASKDEGGSSYGYTF. The CDR3 nucleotides read TGTGCCAGTAAGGATGAAGGGGGCAGTTCCTATGGCTACACCTTC.